Each of the 10 T cell receptor beta chains below was sequenced from the same sample in a study of identical twins. Each CDR3 protein gets one entry after TCRdb re-called the 5' RACE reads with MiXCR. The sample includes approximately 670,000 distinct CDR3 sequences, around 6% of them seen just once. Input material: naive T cells sorted from blood. The source of these receptors is a man younger than 35 in good health.

CDR3 in amino acids: CASSPGGGAEQYF. The CDR3 DNA reads TGTGCCAGCTCACCTGGGGGGGGCGCCGAGCAGTACTTC. J is TRBJ2-7 and V is TRBV18; tentative D call: TRBD2 (7 bases). Germline V gene data show CDR1 as KGHSH and CDR2 as LQKENI. The CDR3 loop spans 13 amino acids. V was shortened by 3 bases and J by 6 bases, with 12 bases between the two germline ends. The complete variable domain, with remaining parts taken from reference TRBV18 and TRBJ2-7, reads NAGVMQNPRHLVRRRGQEARLRCSPMKGHSHVYWYRQLPEEGLKFMVYLQKENIIDESGMPKERFSAEFPKEGPSILRIQQVVRGDSAAYFCASSPGGGAEQYFGPGTRLTVT.

This chain connects TRBV11-2 to TRBJ1-1; possible D gene TRBD1, 5 bases. The germline gives CDR1 SGHAT, CDR2 FQNNGV. V gave up 4 bases and J gave up 11 bases, with 14 bases separating them. There are 12 residues in the CDR3. The CDR3 spells CASSSQGLRAFF. The CDR3 region has the DNA TGTGCCAGCAGCTCCCAGGGTTTGCGGGCTTTCTTT. The full variable domain, in which reference TRBV11-2 and TRBJ1-1 provide the parts outside the CDR3, is EAGVAQSPRYKIIEKRQSVAFWCNPISGHATLYWYQQILGQGPKLLIQFQNNGVVDDSQLPKDRFSAERLKGVDSTLKIQPAKLEDSAVYLCASSSQGLRAFFGQGTRLTVV.

Ten or more counts support this clonotype. The chain joins TRBV4-1 to TRBJ2-1; possibly TRBD1 or TRBD2 for D (5 bases each). The length of the CDR3 is 14 residues. Germline CDR1 and CDR2: MGHRA and YSYEKL. With 6 bases removed from V and 6 bases from J, the gap between germline ends came to 15 bases. In nucleotides, the CDR3 is TGCGCCAGCAGGCCGGGACCGGGTGGCAATGAGCAGTTCTTC. It codes for CASRPGPGGNEQFF.

This clonotype was counted at least ten times. This chain links TRBV10-3 with TRBJ1-4; D is unresolved. CDR1 and CDR2 from the germline V gene are ENHRY and SYGVKD. This CDR3 has 16 amino acids. V was cut by 2 bases and J by 6 bases, with 16 bases left in between. In DNA form, the CDR3 reads TGTGCCATCAGTGAGGTACTACAAATAAGGGATGAAAAACTGTTTTTT. Amino acids: CAISEVLQIRDEKLFF.

Ten or more counts support this clonotype. The chain is built from TRBV14 and TRBJ2-3; the match to TRBD2 covers 12 bases. Germline loops: CDR1 SGHDN, CDR2 FVKESK. The CDR3 runs to 14 residues. V shed 4 bases and J 5 bases; nucleotides not matched to a gene: 1. Here the CDR3 DNA reads TGTGCCAGCAGCCGGGGACTAGCGGGAGATACGCAGTATTTT. This encodes CASSRGLAGDTQYF.

The rearrangement uses TRBV2 and TRBJ2-1, with D maybe TRBD1 (6 bases). The CDR3 sequence is 12 residues long. Germline lookup yields CDR1 SNHLY and CDR2 FYNNEI. Trimming pared 6 bases from V and 15 bases from J, leaving 18 bases between. CDR3 in amino acids: CASREQGRVWFF. The CDR3 region has the DNA TGTGCCAGCAGGGAACAGGGTAGGGTGTGGTTCTTC.

This clonotype was seen repeatedly, ten times or more. The J gene is TRBJ1-3, the V gene TRBV6-1; the D is unclear. This CDR3 has 12 residues. Trimming cost V 2 bases and J 6 bases, with 5 bases left between them. Germline V gene data show CDR1 as MNHNS and CDR2 as SASEGT. Here the CDR3 reads CASSELANTIYF. CDR3 DNA: TGTGCCAGCAGTGAATTGGCAAACACCATATATTTT.

Many counts were recorded for this clonotype. The chain links TRBV11-2 to TRBJ1-1; 7 bases fit TRBD1. Trimming at V came to 5 bases and at J to 4 bases, leaving 7 bases not matched to a gene. Germline CDR1 is SGHAT and CDR2 is FQNNGV. The CDR3 extends over 14 amino acids. CDR3 in amino acids: CASSARGGLTEAFF. In DNA, the CDR3 is TGTGCCAGCAGCGCCAGGGGGGGTCTCACTGAAGCTTTCTTT.

In its sample, this clonotype was seen many times. The DNA for the CDR3 is TGTGCCAGCAGCCAAGATCAGATTGGCGGGATGGGGTACAATGAGCAGTTCTTC. Its translation: CASSQDQIGGMGYNEQFF. The chain is built from TRBV3-1 and TRBJ2-1; D is possibly TRBD2 (6 bases). In germline, CDR1 is LGHDT, CDR2 YNNKEL (reference sequence). V was shortened by 0 bases and J by 4 bases, with 19 bases between the two germline ends. The CDR3 totals 18 residues.

This clonotype was seen only a few times. The chain uses TRBV5-1 and TRBJ2-5; D uncertain. The ends were cut back, 2 bases at V and 2 bases at J, with 10 bases in the middle. The germline gives CDR1 SGHRS, CDR2 YFSETQ. There are 14 residues in the CDR3. Here the CDR3 reads CASSFSRIQETQYF. CDR3 in DNA: TGCGCCAGCAGCTTTTCGCGGATACAAGAGACCCAGTACTTC.